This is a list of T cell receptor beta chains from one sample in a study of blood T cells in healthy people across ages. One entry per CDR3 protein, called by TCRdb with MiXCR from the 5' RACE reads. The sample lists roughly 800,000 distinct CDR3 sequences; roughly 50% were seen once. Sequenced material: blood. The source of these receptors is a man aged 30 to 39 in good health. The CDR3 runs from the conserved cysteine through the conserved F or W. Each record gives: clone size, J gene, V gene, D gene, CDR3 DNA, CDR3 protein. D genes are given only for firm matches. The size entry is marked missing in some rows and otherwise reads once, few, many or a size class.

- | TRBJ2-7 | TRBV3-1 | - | TGTGCCAGCAGCCAAGTCGTCCACGAGCAGTACTTC | CASSQVVHEQYF
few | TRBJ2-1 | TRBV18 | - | TGTGCCAGCTCACGACTACTTGGGGAGCAGTTCTTC | CASSRLLGEQFF
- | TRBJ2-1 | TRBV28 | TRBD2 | TGTGCCAGCAAAGTAGCGGGAGGAGGCTACAATGAGCAGTTCTTC | CASKVAGGGYNEQFF
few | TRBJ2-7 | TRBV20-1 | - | TGCAGTGCGACCCCGACGGCAAGCTCCTACGAGCAGTACTTC | CSATPTASSYEQYF
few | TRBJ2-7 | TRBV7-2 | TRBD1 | TGTGCCAGCAGTGAAGGGACAGGTACCTACGAGCAGTACTTC | CASSEGTGTYEQYF
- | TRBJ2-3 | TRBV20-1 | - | TGCAGTGCTAGAGGGTCCGAAAGATGGGCGCAGTATTTT | CSARGSERWAQYF
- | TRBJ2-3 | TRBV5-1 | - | TGCGCCAGCAGCTTGCACACAGAGCGCACAGATACGCAGTATTTT | CASSLHTERTDTQYF
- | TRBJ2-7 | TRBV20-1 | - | TGCAGTGCAAGGGGGACCCTGGCCGACGAGCAGTACTTC | CSARGTLADEQYF
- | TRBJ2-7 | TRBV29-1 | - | TGCAGCGTTGAATTGACGGGGGCCTCCTACGAGCAGTACTTC | CSVELTGASYEQYF
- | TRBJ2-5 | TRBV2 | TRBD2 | TGTGCCAGCAGTGAGGGTAGCGGGGCCAGTAAAGAGACCCAGTACTTC | CASSEGSGASKETQYF
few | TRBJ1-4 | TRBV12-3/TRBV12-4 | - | TGTGCCAGCAGTTTAGACCTTCGGGGAAAACTGTTTTTT | CASSLDLRGKLFF
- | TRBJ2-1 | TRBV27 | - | TGTGCGACATCCCGGGCTACAGGGTTCAATGAGCAGTTCTTC | CATSRATGFNEQFF
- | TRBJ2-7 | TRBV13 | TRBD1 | TGTGCCAGCAGGCGGATTCCGGGACAGGGATTTACGGCCTACGAGCAGTACTTC | CASRRIPGQGFTAYEQYF
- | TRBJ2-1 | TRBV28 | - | TGTGCCAGCAGTTTTGTCACAGGGAGGAGACATGAGCAGTTCTTC | CASSFVTGRRHEQFF
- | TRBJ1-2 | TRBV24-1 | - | TGTGCCACCAGTGAGGGGAGATTCTATGGCTACACCTTC | CATSEGRFYGYTF
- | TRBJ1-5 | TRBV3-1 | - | TGCGCCAGCAGCCAAGATGGGCAAAGCAATCAGCCCCAGCATTTT | CASSQDGQSNQPQHF
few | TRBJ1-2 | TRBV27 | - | TGTGCCAGCAGGGGGGGCAGGAACTATGGCTACACCTTC | CASRGGRNYGYTF
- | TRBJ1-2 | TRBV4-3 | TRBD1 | TGCGCCAGCAGCCAAGATCAAGGGGGCAGGGAGGACTATGGCTACACCTTC | CASSQDQGGREDYGYTF
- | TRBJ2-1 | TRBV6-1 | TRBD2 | TGTGCCAGCAGTGAAGCGCTTTTCCTAGCGGGAGTTGAGCAGTTCTTC | CASSEALFLAGVEQFF
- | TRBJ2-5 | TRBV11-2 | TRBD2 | TGTGCCAGCAGCTTACGCGCGGGAGGCTACCAAGAGACCCAGTACTTC | CASSLRAGGYQETQYF
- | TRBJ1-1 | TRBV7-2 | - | TGTGCCAGCAGCTTGTCAGACATGATGAACACTGAAGCTTTCTTT | CASSLSDMMNTEAFF
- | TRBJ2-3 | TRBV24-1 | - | TGTGCCACCAGAGAGACAGGAGGCACAGATACGCAGTATTTT | CATRETGGTDTQYF
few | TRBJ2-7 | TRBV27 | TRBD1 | TGTGCCAGCAGCGTAACAGGGGGCTACGAGCAGTACTTC | CASSVTGGYEQYF
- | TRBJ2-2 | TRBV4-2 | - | TGTGCCAGCAGCCAAGACCAGGCGAACACCGGGGAGCTGTTTTTT | CASSQDQANTGELFF
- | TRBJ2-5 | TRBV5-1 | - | TGCGCCAGCACCCCTTGGACGGGGTCTCGAATGAATGAGCAGTACTTC | CASTPWTGSRMNEQYF
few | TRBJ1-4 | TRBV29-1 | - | TGCAGCGTTGCAGGAGGCTCGGTAGATGAAAAACTGTTTTTT | CSVAGGSVDEKLFF
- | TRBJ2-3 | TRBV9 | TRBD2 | TGTGCCAGCAGCCGATCAATATACCAGCGGGAGGGAGGCACGGATACGCAGTATTTT | CASSRSIYQREGGTDTQYF
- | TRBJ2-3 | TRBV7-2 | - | TGTGCCAGCAGCAAACAGTGGGGGGGCCGAGATACGCAGTATTTT | CASSKQWGGRDTQYF
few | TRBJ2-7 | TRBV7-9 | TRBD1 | TGTGCCAGCAGCTGGGACAGCACCTACGAGCAGTACTTC | CASSWDSTYEQYF
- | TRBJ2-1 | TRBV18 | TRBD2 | TGTGGGGGCGGGAGCTCCTACAATGAGCAGTTCTTC | CGGGSSYNEQFF
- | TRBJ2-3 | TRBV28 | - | TGTGCCAGCAGTTCCCACCTAGATACGCAGTATTTT | CASSSHLDTQYF
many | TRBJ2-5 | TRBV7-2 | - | TGTGCCAGCAGCTTAGTCGGGAGTGAGACCCAGTACTTC | CASSLVGSETQYF
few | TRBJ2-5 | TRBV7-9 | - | TGTGCCAGCAGCTTTGCCCGCGGGATCGGAGAGACCCAGTACTTC | CASSFARGIGETQYF
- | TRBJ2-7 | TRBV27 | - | TGTGCCAGCAGTTTACTTCCAGGTAACGAGCAGTACTTC | CASSLLPGNEQYF
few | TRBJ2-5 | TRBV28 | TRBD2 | TGTGCCAGCAGCGACGGACTAGCGGAGACAGAGACCCAGTACTTC | CASSDGLAETETQYF
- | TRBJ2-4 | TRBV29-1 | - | TGCAGCGTTGAGGGGTGGGCCAAAAACATTCAGTACTTC | CSVEGWAKNIQYF
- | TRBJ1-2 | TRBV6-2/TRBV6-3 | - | TGTGCCAGCAGTGACGTATCCGGCTATGGCTACACCTTC | CASSDVSGYGYTF
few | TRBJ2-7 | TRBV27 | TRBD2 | TGTGCCAGCCGCCGCGGGAGCCCAGTATACGAGCAGTACTTC | CASRRGSPVYEQYF
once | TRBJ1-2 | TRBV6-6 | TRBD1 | TGTGCCAGCAGTTACTCGCTACAGGGGGCAAAGGGCTACACCTTC | CASSYSLQGAKGYTF
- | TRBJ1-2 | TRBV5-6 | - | TGTGCCAGCAGCTTTAACAGGAACTATGGCTACACCTTC | CASSFNRNYGYTF